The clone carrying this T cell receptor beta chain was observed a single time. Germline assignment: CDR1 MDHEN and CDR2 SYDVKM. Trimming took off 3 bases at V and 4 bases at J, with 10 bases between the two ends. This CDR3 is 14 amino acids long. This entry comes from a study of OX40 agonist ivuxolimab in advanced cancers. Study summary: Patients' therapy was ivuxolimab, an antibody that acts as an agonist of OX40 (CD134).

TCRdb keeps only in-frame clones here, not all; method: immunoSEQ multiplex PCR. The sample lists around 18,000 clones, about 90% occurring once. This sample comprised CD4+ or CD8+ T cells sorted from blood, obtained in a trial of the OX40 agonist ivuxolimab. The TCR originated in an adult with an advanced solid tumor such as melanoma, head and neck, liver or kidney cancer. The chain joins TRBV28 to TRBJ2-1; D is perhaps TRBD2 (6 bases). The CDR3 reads CASSFSGGYNEQFF. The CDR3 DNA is TGTGCCAGCAGTTTCAGCGGAGGGTACAATGAGCAGTTCTTC.